Below, one TCR beta chain is given with its context. No antigen is known for it. These data are taken from a study of graft-versus-host responses after intestinal transplantation. Repertoires were generated with immunoSEQ multiplex PCR, while TCRdb's copy carries only in-frame clones and drops some. Of around 97,000 clones listed, approximately 90% were seen once; the top ten hold roughly 6%. Trimming took off 3 bases at V and 4 bases at J, with 9 bases between the two ends. The CDR3 is made up of 13 amino acids. From germline, CDR1 is MGHRA and CDR2 YSYEKL. The sequence was obtained from a human donor who received an intestinal transplant. This specimen consisted of unstimulated CD8+ T cells sorted from spleen or lymph node cells, obtained before intestinal transplant. This chain joins TRBV4-1 and TRBJ1-1, with a weak D call TRBD1 (5 bases). CDR3 protein: CASSHFQGTEAFF. The CDR3 DNA reads as TGCGCCAGCAGCCACTTCCAGGGCACTGAAGCTTTCTTT.